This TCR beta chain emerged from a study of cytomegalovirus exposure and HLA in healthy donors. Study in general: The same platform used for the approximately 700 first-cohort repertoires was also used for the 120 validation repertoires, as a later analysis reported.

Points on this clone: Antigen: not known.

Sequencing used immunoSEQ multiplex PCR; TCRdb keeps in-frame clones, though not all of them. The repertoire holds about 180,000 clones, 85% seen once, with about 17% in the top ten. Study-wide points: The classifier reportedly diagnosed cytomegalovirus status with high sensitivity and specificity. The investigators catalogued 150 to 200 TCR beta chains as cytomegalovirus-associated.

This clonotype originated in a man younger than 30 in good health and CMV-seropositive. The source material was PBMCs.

The CDR3 bases are TGTGCCAGCAGCTCTACAGGGACGGAGCAGTTCTTC. Protein sequence: CASSSTGTEQFF. The genes are TRBV5-5 and TRBJ2-1; TRBD1 is a possible D gene (6 bases). In germline, CDR1 is SGHKS, CDR2 YYEKEE (reference sequence). This CDR3 region has 12 residues. Trimming pared 3 bases from V and 10 bases from J, leaving 11 bases between.